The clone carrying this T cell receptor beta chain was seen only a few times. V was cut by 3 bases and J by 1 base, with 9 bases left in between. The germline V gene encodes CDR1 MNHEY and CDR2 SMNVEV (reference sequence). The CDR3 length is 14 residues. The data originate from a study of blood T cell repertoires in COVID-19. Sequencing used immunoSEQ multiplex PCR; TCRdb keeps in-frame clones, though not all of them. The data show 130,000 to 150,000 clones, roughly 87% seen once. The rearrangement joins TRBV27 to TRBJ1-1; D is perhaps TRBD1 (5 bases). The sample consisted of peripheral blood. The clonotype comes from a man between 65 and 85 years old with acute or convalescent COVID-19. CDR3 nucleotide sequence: TGTGCCAGCAGTTTCTTTACAGGGAACACTGAAGCTTTCTTT. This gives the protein CASSFFTGNTEAFF.